The next 17 T cell receptor beta chains were all read from a single sample in a study of cytomegalovirus exposure and HLA in healthy donors. PCR involved 60 Vbeta and 13 Jbeta primers. The protocol was immunoSEQ multiplex PCR, while the TCRdb copy is restricted to in-frame clones and leaves out a portion. This table has around 140,000 clones, 75% to 80% appearing once. The sequencing input was PBMCs. The receptors here all came from a male donor in good health and CMV-seronegative.

The chain joins TRBV27 to TRBJ2-3, with D hard to call. Germline lookup yields CDR1 MNHEY and CDR2 SMNVEV (reference sequence). This CDR3 has 15 residues. V was pared by 0 bases and J by 0 bases, with 7 bases between. DNA of the CDR3: TGTGCCAGCAGTTTATCACAATCTAGCACAGATACGCAGTATTTT. It is translated as CASSLSQSSTDTQYF.

In this sample, this clone turned up a few times. CDR3 amino acids: CASKRRGDYNEQFF. The DNA of the CDR3 is TGTGCCAGCAAAAGGCGGGGAGACTACAATGAGCAGTTCTTC. The J gene is TRBJ2-1, the V gene TRBV7-8; perhaps TRBD2 as D (6 bases). The V gene lost 7 bases and the J gene lost 3 bases, with 13 bases spanning the gap. Germline CDR1 is SGHVS and CDR2 is FQNEAQ. This CDR3 spans 14 amino acids.

This clone was seen a few times. The gene calls are TRBV6-6 and TRBJ1-2; 7 bases are shared with TRBD1. This CDR3 is 12 amino acids long. V lost 5 bases to trimming and J lost 11 bases; unmatched junction nucleotides: 8. Germline V CDR1 and CDR2: MNHNY, SVGAGI (reference sequence). The CDR3 DNA sequence: TGTGCCAGCAGTGTGGACAGGAGTGGTTACACCTTC. Translating it yields CASSVDRSGYTF.

This chain links TRBV6-5 with TRBJ1-5, with TRBD1 as a possible D gene (5 bases). Per germline, CDR1 MNHEY and CDR2 SVGAGI. Trimming took 4 bases from V and 5 from J, leaving 9 bases between them. CDR3 size: 13 residues. The CDR3 loop reads CASSSDSYQPQHF. The CDR3 DNA reads TGTGCCAGCAGTTCTGACAGTTATCAGCCCCAGCATTTT.

The J gene is TRBJ2-3, the V gene TRBV27, with D perhaps TRBD2 (6 bases). V was clipped by 6 bases and J by 4 bases, with 20 bases between them. From germline, CDR1 is MNHEY and CDR2 SMNVEV (reference sequence). This CDR3 contains 16 residues. This chain's CDR3 is CASSPGTPGSADTQYF. DNA of the CDR3: TGTGCCAGCAGCCCCGGGACTCCTGGGTCGGCAGATACGCAGTATTTT.

With regard to this clone: The same CDR3 is also encoded by other DNA sequences in this sample. The chain carries TRBV6-5 and TRBJ2-7; tentatively, D is TRBD2 (6 bases). There are 15 residues in the CDR3. V was pared by 0 bases and J by 0 bases, with 9 bases between. Looked up from germline, CDR1 is MNHEY and CDR2 is SVGAGI. This chain's CDR3 is CASSYSGGGSYEQYF. The CDR3 region has the DNA TGTGCCAGCAGTTACTCCGGGGGAGGCTCCTACGAGCAGTACTTC.

The chain has TRBV4-3 and TRBJ1-2; 9 bases agree with TRBD1. The germline V gene encodes CDR1 LGHNA and CDR2 YSLEER. The CDR3 has 14 residues. V shed 1 base, J shed 5 bases, and the junction held 2 bases outside the gene matches. CDR3 in amino acids: CASSQGDRVYGYTF. CDR3 nucleotide sequence: TGCGCCAGCAGCCAAGGGGACAGGGTTTATGGCTACACCTTC.

The chain is built from TRBV29-1 and TRBJ1-1, with TRBD1 identical over 7 bases. Germline values: CDR1 SQVTM, CDR2 ANQGSEA. The CDR3 totals 10 residues. V dropped 8 bases and J dropped 4; count of bases not matched to a gene: 1. The DNA for the CDR3 is TGCAGCCCAGGGGGCACTGAAGCTTTCTTT. This gives the protein CSPGGTEAFF.

The V call is TRBV5-1, the J call TRBJ1-4; D unclear. The germline gives CDR1 SGHRS, CDR2 YFSETQ. V lost 1 base, J lost 5 bases, and 18 bases lay in between. CDR3 length: 17 amino acids. DNA of the CDR3: TGCGCCAGCAGCTTGAGGGTCCTCGGGAGTGGGAATGAAAAACTGTTTTTT. It specifies CASSLRVLGSGNEKLFF.

The chain is built from TRBV7-8 and TRBJ1-6; D ambiguous. The V end was cut by 0 bases, the J end by 0 bases, with 12 bases between. Germline CDR1 SGHVS, CDR2 FQNEAQ. This CDR3 comprises 18 residues. The CDR3 bases are TGTGCCAGCAGCTTAGCCCGGGTGTCGGGCTCCTATAATTCACCCCTCCACTTT. This translates into CASSLARVSGSYNSPLHF.

This chain links TRBV6-5 with TRBJ1-4; perhaps TRBD1 as D (6 bases). The CDR3 has 14 residues. Germline values: CDR1 MNHEY, CDR2 SVGAGI. V lost 4 bases and J 8 bases, leaving 14 bases between the germline ends. DNA for the CDR3: TGTGCCAGCAGTTTGGGGACATCGCGGGAAAAACTGTTTTTT. Translating it yields CASSLGTSREKLFF.

Regarding this clone: The junction does not match germline at one end; this may be a read error. The V and J genes are TRBV7-9 and TRBJ2-4, with TRBD1 matching over 7 bases. The germline V gene has CDR1 SEHNR and CDR2 FQNEAQ (reference sequence). The CDR3 loop spans 16 amino acids. CDR3 protein: CSSSLDVGGWENIQYF. The CDR3 nucleotides read TGTTCCAGCAGCTTAGACGTAGGGGGCTGGGAAAACATTCAGTACTTC.

This clone was seen ten or more times. This chain links TRBV10-3 with TRBJ1-2; D gene uncertain. V shed 3 bases and J shed 6 bases, with 8 bases lying between them. The CDR3 consists of 12 residues. From germline, CDR1 is ENHRY and CDR2 SYGVKD. The chain's CDR3 is CAISDQADGYTF. Here the CDR3 DNA reads TGTGCCATCAGTGATCAGGCAGATGGCTACACCTTC.

This clone occurred once. The chain joins TRBV6-5 to TRBJ1-2, with 10 bases lining up with TRBD1. This CDR3 has 13 amino acids. The trim removed 5 bases at V and 7 bases at J, leaving 4 bases unmatched. Germline lookup yields CDR1 MNHEY and CDR2 SVGAGI. The CDR3 loop reads CASSEGTGVGYTF. The CDR3 bases are TGTGCCAGCAGTGAAGGGACAGGGGTTGGCTACACCTTC.

The CDR3 sequence: CAWSVRGTAILHF. The CDR3 nucleotides are TGTGCCTGGAGTGTACGTGGGACAGCCATCCTCCACTTT. The J gene is TRBJ1-6, the V gene TRBV30, with TRBD1 identical over 7 bases. V lost 0 bases, J lost 15 bases, and 8 bases stayed unmatched. This CDR3 spans 13 amino acids. Germline loops: CDR1 GTSNPN, CDR2 SVGIG (reference sequence). The variable domain in full, with the rest retrieved from reference TRBV30 and TRBJ1-6, is SQTIHQWPATLVQPVGSPLSLECTVEGTSNPNLYWYRQAAGRGLQLLFYSVGIGQISSEVPQNLSASRPQDRQFILSSKKLLLSDSGFYLCAWSVRGTAILHFGNGTRLTVT.

The rearrangement links TRBV7-9 to TRBJ2-5; 8 bases are a match to TRBD2. Germline CDR1 reads SEHNR; CDR2 reads FQNEAQ (reference sequence). V lost 4 bases, J lost 5 bases, and 12 bases stayed unmatched. This CDR3 is 16 amino acids long. CDR3 nucleotide sequence: TGTGCCAGCAGCTCAATACCGACTAGCGACAAGGAGACCCAGTACTTC. It is translated as CASSSIPTSDKETQYF. Supplemented by reference TRBV7-9 and TRBJ2-5, the full variable domain reads DTGVSQNPRHKITKRGQNVTFRCDPISEHNRLYWYRQTLGQGPEFLTYFQNEAQLEKSRLLSDRFSAERPKGSFSTLEIQRTEQGDSAMYLCASSSIPTSDKETQYFGPGTRLLVL.

The chain links TRBV11-2 to TRBJ2-3, with 8 positions matching TRBD2. The junction had 7 bases not matched to a gene; V was cut back by 1 base and J by 4 bases. Germline V CDR1 and CDR2: SGHAT, FQNNGV. CDR3 length: 16 amino acids. Here the CDR3 DNA reads TGTGCCAGCAGCTTAGCGGGGGGGCGGGGTGCAGATACGCAGTATTTT. This codes for CASSLAGGRGADTQYF.